The source of this T cell receptor beta chain is a study of T-cell memory formation after mild COVID-19. Study details: Clustering of TCRs was largely donor specific. Study-wide points: Of the contracting clones, CD4+ ones lay mainly in CM and EM, and CD8+ ones in EMRA.

This clonotype was counted only a few times. The antigen remains unidentified. V was clipped by 5 bases and J by 4 bases; unmatched bases: 8. In germline, CDR1 is LGHDT, CDR2 YNNKEL (reference sequence). The CDR3 is 16 residues long. TCRdb passed the 5' RACE reads through MiXCR, listing each CDR3 protein once. This sample has some 210,000 distinct CDR3 sequences, with around 25% found just once. The TCR sequence derives from an adult woman who had mild COVID-19 (a few samples of this study predate the infection). Cell type and time point are not known. V usage is TRBV3-1 and J usage is TRBJ2-6, with 7 positions matching TRBD1. The sequenced sample was PBMCs or a T cell subset sorted from them (not recorded which). CDR3 loop: CASSTRQGTGANVLTF. The CDR3 DNA reads as TGTGCCAGCAGCACCCGACAGGGTACCGGGGCCAACGTCCTGACTTTC.